Shown below are 19 T cell receptor beta chains from a single sample sequenced in a study of tissue T cells after allogeneic stem cell transplantation (dated by TCRdb to 2021 to 2024). Library preparation used the immunoSEQ multiplex PCR assay. In TCRdb, the immuneACCESS table is reduced to in-frame sequences with V and J assigned. These tables do not hold every clone; where another copy was compared, an unresolved V gene accounts for under half, and the others remain unexplained. Present in this sample are several thousand clones, more than 50% of which were seen just once. The ten largest clones capture 19% of the sample. What the time point label conveys for this sample: human tissue collected at research (rapid) autopsy. The sequencing here drew on tissue from the jejunum, taken at autopsy. The receptors derive from a female donor over 55 with lung cancer.

The chain combines TRBV6-5 with TRBJ2-7, with 9 bases identical to TRBD1. The length of the CDR3 is 15 residues. Per germline, CDR1 MNHEY and CDR2 SVGAGI. The ends lost 5 bases at V and 5 bases at J; junction bases unmatched: 10. The CDR3, as DNA: TGTGCCAGCAGTCTGGGGGGACAGGGCCTCAACGAGCAGTACTTC. This encodes CASSLGGQGLNEQYF.

This clone was seen just once. The gene calls are TRBV6-5 and TRBJ1-2; no definite D call. CDR1 and CDR2 from the germline V gene are MNHEY and SVGAGI. The V end lost 5 bases, the J end lost 2 bases, and 12 bases lay between the germline ends. The CDR3 is made up of 14 amino acids. CDR3 DNA sequence: TGTGCCAGCAGTAAGACGACACCCAACTATGGCTACACCTTC. Translation: CASSKTTPNYGYTF.

The chain combines TRBV24-1 with TRBJ1-2; D possibly corresponds to TRBD1 (6 bases). Trimming removed 3 bases at V and 0 bases at J, with 10 bases between. Germline values: CDR1 KGHDR, CDR2 SFDVKD. The CDR3 has 15 residues. The CDR3 region has the DNA TGTGCCACCAGTGATAGGGGGGAAGCTAACTATGGCTACACCTTC. It codes for CATSDRGEANYGYTF.

This chain connects TRBV2 to TRBJ1-3; 7 bases fit TRBD1. The ends lost 2 bases at V and 5 bases at J; junction bases unmatched: 6. The length of the CDR3 is 15 residues. CDR1 SNHLY and CDR2 FYNNEI come from the germline V gene. DNA for the CDR3: TGTGCCAGCAGTGAACTCGGAGGGGGCAGAAACACCATATATTTT. It is translated as CASSELGGGRNTIYF.

Sample share makes this clone medium-sized (0.01 to 0.1%). This chain uses TRBV5-4 with TRBJ2-1, with 7 bases that match TRBD1. The trim removed 3 bases at V and 5 bases at J, leaving 8 bases unmatched. This CDR3 is built from 15 residues. From germline, CDR1 is SGHNT and CDR2 YYREEE (reference sequence). The DNA for the CDR3 is TGTGCCAGCAGCTCCCCGGGACAGAGCCACAATGAGCAGTTCTTC. Its protein product is CASSSPGQSHNEQFF.

The rearrangement links TRBV4-1 to TRBJ2-5; 10 bases are a match to TRBD2. The CDR3 is made up of 15 amino acids. Germline loops: CDR1 MGHRA, CDR2 YSYEKL. V shed 4 bases, J shed 4 bases, and the junction held 6 bases outside the gene matches. As DNA, the CDR3 is TGCGCCAGCAGCCCAAGCGGGAGGGCCCGAGAGACCCAGTACTTC. This codes for CASSPSGRARETQYF.

This clone was counted only a few times. The chain links TRBV9 to TRBJ2-1; D remains unclear. The V end lost 2 bases, the J end lost 10 bases, and 10 bases lay between the germline ends. Looked up from germline, CDR1 is SGDLS and CDR2 is YYNGEE. The length of the CDR3 is 12 residues. CDR3 protein: CASSVSPGEQFF. For the CDR3, the DNA is TGTGCCAGCAGCGTGAGCCCAGGAGAGCAGTTCTTC.

Only a few counts were recorded for this clone. The gene calls are TRBV18 and TRBJ2-7, with 8 bases that match TRBD2. The CDR3 totals 16 residues. V dropped 2 bases and J dropped 0; count of bases not matched to a gene: 6. Germline-derived CDR1 and CDR2 are KGHSH and LQKENI. The DNA for the CDR3 is TGTGCCAGCTCACCAGATCGGGGGACTAGCTCCTACGAGCAGTACTTC. Its protein product is CASSPDRGTSSYEQYF.

The chain has TRBV27 and TRBJ1-2; TRBD1 is a possible D gene (5 bases). The CDR3 is 15 amino acids. Germline values: CDR1 MNHEY, CDR2 SMNVEV (reference sequence). V gave up 3 bases and J gave up 2 bases, with 13 bases separating them. The CDR3 region is CASSFVDSLNYGYTF. The CDR3 DNA follows: TGTGCCAGCAGTTTCGTTGACAGCTTGAACTATGGCTACACCTTC.

There are a few counts of this clone. CDR3 sequence: CASSPTLAGGGTQYF. The CDR3 coding sequence is TGTGCCAGCAGCCCAACTTTGGCGGGGGGCGGGACCCAGTACTTC. This rearrangement joins TRBV7-2 to TRBJ2-5; 8 bases match TRBD2. Germline CDR1 and CDR2: SGHTA and FQGNSA. V was clipped by 5 bases and J by 7 bases; unmatched bases: 12. This CDR3 contains 15 residues.

V and J are TRBV19 and TRBJ1-1, with TRBD1 identical over 8 bases. V was clipped by 7 bases and J by 5 bases; unmatched bases: 12. From germline, CDR1 is LNHDA and CDR2 SQIVND (reference sequence). This CDR3 region has 15 residues. CDR3 loop: CASTQDRVVSTEAFF. The CDR3 DNA sequence: TGTGCCAGTACCCAGGACAGGGTTGTTTCGACTGAAGCTTTCTTT.

The rearrangement uses TRBV10-2 and TRBJ2-3, with D uncertain. The CDR3 covers 17 residues. V lost 8 bases to trimming and J lost 3 bases, with 24 bases between them. CDR1 is WSHSY, CDR2 SAAADI, per germline. CDR3 nucleotides: TGCGCCAGCGCCTCGGTAGCAGCGACCCCAGCGACAGATACGCAGTATTTT. This sequence encodes CASASVAATPATDTQYF.

V gene TRBV12-5 combines with J gene TRBJ2-7; 7 bases fit TRBD1. This CDR3 has 13 amino acids. CDR1 and CDR2 from the germline V gene are LGHNT and FRNRAP. The V gene end was trimmed by 8 bases and the J gene end by 4 bases; junction bases not matched to a gene: 8. CDR3 DNA: TGTGCTAGTTCAATGAGGGGGCATTACGAGCAGTACTTC. Amino acid sequence: CASSMRGHYEQYF.

Sample share makes this clone medium-sized. The same CDR3 also results from other DNA sequences found in this sample. The J gene is TRBJ1-5, the V gene TRBV6-5; D perhaps matches TRBD1 (5 bases). This CDR3 has 14 residues. Trimming removed 0 bases from V and 4 bases from J, with 7 bases in between. CDR1 is MNHEY and CDR2 is SVGAGI in the germline V gene. Here the CDR3 reads CASSYSGGNQPQHF. The CDR3 DNA sequence: TGTGCCAGCAGTTACTCTGGGGGTAATCAGCCCCAGCATTTT.

The V call is TRBV6-6, the J call TRBJ2-7; TRBD2 matches at 7 bases. J lost 7 bases, V lost 6 bases, and 15 bases had no gene match. The CDR3 has 15 amino acids. Germline lookup yields CDR1 MNHNY and CDR2 SVGAGI (reference sequence). The CDR3 loop is CASRSLGEGRGEQYF. The CDR3 nucleotides are TGTGCCAGCAGGTCCCTCGGGGAGGGGCGTGGGGAGCAGTACTTC.

The chain combines TRBV6-5 with TRBJ1-4, with D perhaps matching TRBD1 (5 bases). The CDR3 spans 15 residues. CDR1 is MNHEY, CDR2 SVGAGI, per germline. V was clipped by 6 bases and J by 5 bases, with 16 bases between them. CDR3 residues: CASRRVTGGNEKLFF. The CDR3 DNA sequence: TGTGCCAGCAGGAGGGTTACAGGAGGGAATGAAAAACTGTTTTTT.

The V and J genes are TRBV30 and TRBJ1-1; D ambiguous. The CDR3 length is 13 residues. V was shortened by 0 bases and J by 6 bases, with 11 bases between the two germline ends. CDR1 is GTSNPN and CDR2 is SVGIG in the germline V gene (reference sequence). Here the CDR3 reads CAWSVLRGSEAFF. DNA for the CDR3: TGTGCCTGGAGTGTACTGCGGGGTTCTGAAGCTTTCTTT. Full variable domain (remainder filled in from reference TRBV30 and TRBJ1-1): SQTIHQWPATLVQPVGSPLSLECTVEGTSNPNLYWYRQAAGRGLQLLFYSVGIGQISSEVPQNLSASRPQDRQFILSSKKLLLSDSGFYLCAWSVLRGSEAFFGQGTRLTVV.

This chain connects TRBV7-8 to TRBJ1-1; D gene uncertain. With 4 bases removed from V and 5 bases from J, the gap between germline ends came to 17 bases. Germline CDR1 SGHVS, CDR2 FQNEAQ. The CDR3 extends over 15 amino acids. The CDR3 bases are TGTGCCAGCAGCTCCGTAACCATCGGGAGAACTGAAGCTTTCTTT. Residues: CASSSVTIGRTEAFF.

The chain employs TRBV9 and TRBJ2-1, with TRBD2 identical over 14 bases. V dropped 3 bases and J dropped 7; count of bases not matched to a gene: 6. Germline V gives CDR1 SGDLS, CDR2 YYNGEE. This CDR3 is built from 16 residues. CDR3 region: CASSGPGTSGSNEQFF. For the CDR3, the DNA is TGTGCCAGCAGCGGACCCGGGACTAGCGGGAGTAATGAGCAGTTCTTC.